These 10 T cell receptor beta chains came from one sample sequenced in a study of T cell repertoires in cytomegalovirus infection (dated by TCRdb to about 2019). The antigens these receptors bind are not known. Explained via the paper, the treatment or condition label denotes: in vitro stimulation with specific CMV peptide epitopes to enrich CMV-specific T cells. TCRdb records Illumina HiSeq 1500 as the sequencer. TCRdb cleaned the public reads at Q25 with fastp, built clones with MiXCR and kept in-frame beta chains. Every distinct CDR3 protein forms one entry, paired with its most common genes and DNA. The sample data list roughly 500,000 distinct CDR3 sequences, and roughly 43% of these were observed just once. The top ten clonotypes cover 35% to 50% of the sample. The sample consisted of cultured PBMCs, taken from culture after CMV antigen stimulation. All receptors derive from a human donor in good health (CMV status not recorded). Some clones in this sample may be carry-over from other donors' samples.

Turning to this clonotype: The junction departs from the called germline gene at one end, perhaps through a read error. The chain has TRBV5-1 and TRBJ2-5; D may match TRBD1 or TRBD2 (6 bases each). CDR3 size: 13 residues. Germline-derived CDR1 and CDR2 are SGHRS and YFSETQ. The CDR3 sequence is CASSFGGGETQYF. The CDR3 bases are TGTGCCAGCAGCTTTGGAGGGGGGGAGACCCAGTACTTC.

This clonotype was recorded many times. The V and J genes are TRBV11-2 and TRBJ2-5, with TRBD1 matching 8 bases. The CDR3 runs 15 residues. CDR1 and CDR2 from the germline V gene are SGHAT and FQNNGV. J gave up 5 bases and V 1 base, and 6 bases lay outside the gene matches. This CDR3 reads CASSLGGQGQETQYF. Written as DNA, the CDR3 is TGTGCCAGCAGCTTAGGAGGACAGGGTCAGGAGACCCAGTACTTC.

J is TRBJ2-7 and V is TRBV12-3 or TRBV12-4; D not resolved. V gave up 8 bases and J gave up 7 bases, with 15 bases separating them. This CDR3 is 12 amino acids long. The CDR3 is CASRTSLTEQYF. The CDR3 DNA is TGTGCCAGCCGGACCTCCCTTACGGAGCAGTACTTC.

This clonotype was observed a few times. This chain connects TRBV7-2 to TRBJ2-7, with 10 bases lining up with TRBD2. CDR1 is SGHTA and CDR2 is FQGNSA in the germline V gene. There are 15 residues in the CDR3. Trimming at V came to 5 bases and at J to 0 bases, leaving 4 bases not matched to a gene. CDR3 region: CASSPGLADSYEQYF. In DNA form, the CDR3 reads TGTGCCAGCAGCCCAGGACTAGCGGACTCCTACGAGCAGTACTTC.

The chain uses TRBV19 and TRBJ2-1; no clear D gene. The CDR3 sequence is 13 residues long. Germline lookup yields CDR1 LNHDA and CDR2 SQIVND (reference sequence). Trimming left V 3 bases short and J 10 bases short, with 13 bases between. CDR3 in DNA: TGTGCCAGTAGTATCAGGTCCGCGAGGGAGCAGTTCTTC. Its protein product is CASSIRSAREQFF.

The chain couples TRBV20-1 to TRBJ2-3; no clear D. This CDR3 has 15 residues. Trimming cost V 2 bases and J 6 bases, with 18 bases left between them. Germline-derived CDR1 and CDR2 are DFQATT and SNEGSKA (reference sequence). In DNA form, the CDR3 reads TGCAGTGCTAGAAACGGCGGCCATTCGATGGATACGCAGTATTTT. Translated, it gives CSARNGGHSMDTQYF.

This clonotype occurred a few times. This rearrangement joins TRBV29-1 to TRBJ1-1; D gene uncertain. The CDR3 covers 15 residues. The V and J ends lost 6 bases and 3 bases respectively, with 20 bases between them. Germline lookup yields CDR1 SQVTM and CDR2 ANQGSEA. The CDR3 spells CSVLPHGRRDTEAFF. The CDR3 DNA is TGCAGCGTCCTACCTCACGGAAGAAGGGACACTGAAGCTTTCTTT.

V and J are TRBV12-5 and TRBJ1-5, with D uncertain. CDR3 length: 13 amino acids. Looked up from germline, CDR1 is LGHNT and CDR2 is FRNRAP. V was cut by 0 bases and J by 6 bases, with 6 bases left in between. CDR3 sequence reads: CASGLVPAQPQHF. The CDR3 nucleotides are TGTGCTAGTGGTTTGGTCCCAGCTCAGCCCCAGCATTTT.

CDR3 amino acids: CASSLLSNYNEQFF. The CDR3 DNA reads as TGTGCCAGCAGCTTACTCTCAAACTACAATGAGCAGTTCTTC. This sequence joins TRBV11-2 and TRBJ2-1; D remains ambiguous. The germline V gene encodes CDR1 SGHAT and CDR2 FQNNGV. The CDR3 totals 14 residues. V was cut by 2 bases and J by 3 bases, with 8 bases left in between.

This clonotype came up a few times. The CDR3 DNA reads as TGTGCCATCAGCCCTAAGGGACCCGCCTTGTGGACTAGCGGGAGCTCCTACAATGAGCAGTTCTTC. It encodes CAISPKGPALWTSGSSYNEQFF. The chain links TRBV10-3 to TRBJ2-1, with 13 bases aligning to TRBD2. The V gene end was trimmed by 6 bases and the J gene end by 0 bases; junction bases not matched to a gene: 20. There are 22 residues in the CDR3. Germline V CDR1 and CDR2: ENHRY, SYGVKD.